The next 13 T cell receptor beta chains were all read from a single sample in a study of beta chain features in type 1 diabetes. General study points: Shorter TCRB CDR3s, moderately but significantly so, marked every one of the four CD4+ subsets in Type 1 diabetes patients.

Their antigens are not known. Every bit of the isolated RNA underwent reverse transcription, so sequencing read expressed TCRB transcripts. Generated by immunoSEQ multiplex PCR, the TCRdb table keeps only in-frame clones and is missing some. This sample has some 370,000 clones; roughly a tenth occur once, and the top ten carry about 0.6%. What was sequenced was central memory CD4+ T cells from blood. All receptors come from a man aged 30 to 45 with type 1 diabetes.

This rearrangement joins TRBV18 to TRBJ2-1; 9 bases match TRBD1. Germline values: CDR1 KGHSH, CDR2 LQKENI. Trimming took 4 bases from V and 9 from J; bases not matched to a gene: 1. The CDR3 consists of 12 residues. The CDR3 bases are TGTGCCAGCTCACGACAGGGGGGTGAGCAGTTCTTC. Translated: CASSRQGGEQFF.

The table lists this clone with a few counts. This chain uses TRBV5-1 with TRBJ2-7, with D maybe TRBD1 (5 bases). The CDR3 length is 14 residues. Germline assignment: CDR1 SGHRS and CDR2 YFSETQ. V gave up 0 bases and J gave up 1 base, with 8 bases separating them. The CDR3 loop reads CASSLGDSSYEQYF. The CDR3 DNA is TGCGCCAGCAGCTTGGGAGACAGTTCCTACGAGCAGTACTTC.

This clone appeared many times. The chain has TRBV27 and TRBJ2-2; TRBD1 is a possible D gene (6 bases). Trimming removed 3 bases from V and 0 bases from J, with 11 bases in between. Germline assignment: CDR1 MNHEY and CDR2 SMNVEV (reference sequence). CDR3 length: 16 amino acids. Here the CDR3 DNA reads TGTGCCAGCAGTTTCGGACAGTTCGCGAACACCGGGGAGCTGTTTTTT. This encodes CASSFGQFANTGELFF.

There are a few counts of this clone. The CDR3 DNA is TGCGCCAGCCGACTATCGGTTCTGAGCACAGATACGCAGTATTTT. Translating it yields CASRLSVLSTDTQYF. The V call is TRBV5-1, the J call TRBJ2-3, with D possibly being TRBD2 (5 bases). The CDR3 runs 15 residues. With 7 bases removed from V and 0 bases from J, the gap between germline ends came to 15 bases. Per germline, CDR1 SGHRS and CDR2 YFSETQ.

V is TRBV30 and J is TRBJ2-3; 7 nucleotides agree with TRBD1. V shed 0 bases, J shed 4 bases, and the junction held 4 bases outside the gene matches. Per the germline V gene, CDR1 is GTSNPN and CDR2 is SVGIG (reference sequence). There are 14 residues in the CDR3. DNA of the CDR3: TGTGCCTGGAGTGTGAGGACAGGCCCAGATACGCAGTATTTT. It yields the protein CAWSVRTGPDTQYF.

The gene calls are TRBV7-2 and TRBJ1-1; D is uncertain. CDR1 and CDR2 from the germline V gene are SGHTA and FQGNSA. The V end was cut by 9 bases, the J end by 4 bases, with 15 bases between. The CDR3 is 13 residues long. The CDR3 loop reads CASTEFLRTEAFF. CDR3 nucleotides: TGTGCCAGTACGGAGTTTTTGCGCACTGAAGCTTTCTTT.

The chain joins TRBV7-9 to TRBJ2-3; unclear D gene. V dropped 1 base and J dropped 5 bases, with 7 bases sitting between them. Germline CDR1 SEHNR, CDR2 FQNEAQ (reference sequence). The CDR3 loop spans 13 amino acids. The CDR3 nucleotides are TGTGCCAGCAGCTTAGAGCCTCAAGATACGCAGTATTTT. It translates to CASSLEPQDTQYF.

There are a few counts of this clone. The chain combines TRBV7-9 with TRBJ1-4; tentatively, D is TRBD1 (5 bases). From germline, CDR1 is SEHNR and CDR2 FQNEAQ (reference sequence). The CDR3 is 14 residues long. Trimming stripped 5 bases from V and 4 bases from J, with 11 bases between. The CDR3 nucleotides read TGTGCCAGCAGCGTAAGGGGAGGTAATGAAAAACTGTTTTTT. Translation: CASSVRGGNEKLFF.

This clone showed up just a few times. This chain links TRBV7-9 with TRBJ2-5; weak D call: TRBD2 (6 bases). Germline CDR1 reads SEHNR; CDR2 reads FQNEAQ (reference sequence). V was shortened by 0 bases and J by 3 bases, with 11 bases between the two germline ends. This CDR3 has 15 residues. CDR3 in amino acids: CASSLASGWEETQYF. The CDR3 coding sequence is TGTGCCAGCAGCTTAGCCAGCGGGTGGGAAGAGACCCAGTACTTC.

The CDR3 is CASSRDRDYGYTF. In DNA form, the CDR3 reads TGTGCCAGCAGCCGGGACAGGGATTATGGCTACACCTTC. The chain employs TRBV5-4 and TRBJ1-2, with 9 bases aligning to TRBD1. Germline-derived CDR1 and CDR2 are SGHNT and YYREEE (reference sequence). The ends lost 4 bases at V and 5 bases at J; junction bases unmatched: 3. The CDR3 totals 13 residues.

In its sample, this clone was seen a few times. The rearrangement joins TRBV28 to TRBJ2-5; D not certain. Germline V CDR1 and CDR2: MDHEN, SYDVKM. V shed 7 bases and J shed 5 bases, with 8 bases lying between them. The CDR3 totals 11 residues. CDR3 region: CASIIGETQYF. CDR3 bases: TGTGCCAGCATAATAGGGGAGACCCAGTACTTC. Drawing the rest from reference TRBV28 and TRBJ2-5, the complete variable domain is DVKVTQSSRYLVKRTGEKVFLECVQDMDHENMFWYRQDPGLGLRLIYFSYDVKMKEKGDIPEGYSVSREKKERFSLILESASTNQTSMYLCASIIGETQYFGPGTRLLVL.

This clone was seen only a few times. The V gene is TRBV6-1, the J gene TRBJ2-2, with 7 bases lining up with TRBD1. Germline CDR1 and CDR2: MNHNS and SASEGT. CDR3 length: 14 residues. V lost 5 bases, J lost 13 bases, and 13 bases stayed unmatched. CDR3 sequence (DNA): TGTGCCAGCAGTCTACCGACGACAGGGAGTGGGCTGTTTTTT. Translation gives CASSLPTTGSGLFF.

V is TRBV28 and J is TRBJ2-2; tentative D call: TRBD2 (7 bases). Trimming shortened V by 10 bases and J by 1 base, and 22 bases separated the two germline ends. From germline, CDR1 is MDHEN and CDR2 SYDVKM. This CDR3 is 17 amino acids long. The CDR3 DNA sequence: TGTGCCATCTCGGGGGGCCATGGCGACTTGAACACCGGGGAGCTGTTTTTT. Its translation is CAISGGHGDLNTGELFF.